One sample yielded the 11 T cell receptor beta chains listed below, sequenced in a study of blood T cell repertoires in COVID-19. Profiled with immunoSEQ multiplex PCR; TCRdb holds only in-frame clones, not every one. The sample has roughly 150,000 clones, about 85% seen once. Specimen: peripheral blood. The source is a man in his 70s who had recovered from COVID-19.

This chain connects TRBV27 to TRBJ2-5; possibly TRBD1 for D (5 bases). V was shortened by 1 base and J by 2 bases, with 14 bases between the two germline ends. The CDR3 is made up of 16 amino acids. The germline gives CDR1 MNHEY, CDR2 SMNVEV (reference sequence). CDR3 DNA: TGTGCCAGCAGTTTATTGGCCGACAGAATTCAAGAGACCCAGTACTTC. Its protein product is CASSLLADRIQETQYF.

The V call is TRBV30, the J call TRBJ2-3, with 7 bases matching TRBD2. The junction had 9 bases not matched to a gene; V was cut back by 2 bases and J by 10 bases. The germline V gene has CDR1 GTSNPN and CDR2 SVGIG (reference sequence). The CDR3 contains 13 residues. In DNA, the CDR3 is TGTGCCTGGAGTCACCGATTTCGGGAGGCGCAGTATTTT. This sequence encodes CAWSHRFREAQYF.

The chain has TRBV7-2 and TRBJ1-2; no definite D call. This CDR3 region has 14 residues. Trimming took 4 bases from V and 7 from J, leaving 16 bases between them. Germline V lookup: CDR1 SGHTA, CDR2 FQGNSA. This CDR3 is CASSSQEAPGGYTF. CDR3 nucleotide sequence: TGTGCCAGCAGCTCTCAGGAGGCCCCAGGTGGCTACACCTTC.

The chain recombines TRBV7-8 with TRBJ2-7; D might be TRBD1 (6 bases). Per the germline V gene, CDR1 is SGHVS and CDR2 is FQNEAQ. This CDR3 comprises 13 residues. Trimming removed 3 bases from V and 4 bases from J, with 10 bases in between. Here the CDR3 DNA reads TGTGCCAGCAGCTTTGGGGGCGAATACGAGCAGTACTTC. Translated, it gives CASSFGGEYEQYF.

V usage is TRBV28 and J usage is TRBJ2-7; TRBD2 matches at 9 bases. The germline gives CDR1 MDHEN, CDR2 SYDVKM. V trimming: 7 bases; J trimming: 5 bases; junction bases outside the gene matches: 12. This CDR3 region has 15 residues. The CDR3 loop is CASTRGIAGDNEQYF. The CDR3 nucleotides read TGTGCCAGCACCCGGGGAATAGCGGGAGATAACGAGCAGTACTTC.

The CDR3 bases are TGTGCCAGCAGCTTAGGCTCCTCAACGAGCTCCTACGAGCAGTACTTC. Its protein product is CASSLGSSTSSYEQYF. The V call is TRBV7-2, the J call TRBJ2-7; D is uncertain. Germline CDR1 and CDR2: SGHTA and FQGNSA. The V and J ends lost 1 base and 0 bases respectively, with 13 bases between them. The CDR3 runs 16 residues.

Comment on this clone: Other DNA sequences within the sample encode an identical CDR3. The chain is built from TRBV5-1 and TRBJ2-5, with D possibly being TRBD1 (6 bases). The V and J ends lost 0 bases and 5 bases respectively, with 11 bases between them. This CDR3 region has 14 residues. The germline V gene encodes CDR1 SGHRS and CDR2 YFSETQ. CDR3 DNA: TGCGCCAGCAGCTTGGGACAGGTAGAGGAGACCCAGTACTTC. Protein product: CASSLGQVEETQYF.

This clone has only one observation. V usage is TRBV4-3 and J usage is TRBJ2-2; 9 nucleotides agree with TRBD1. The CDR3 runs 17 residues. V lost 3 bases to trimming and J lost 4 bases; unmatched junction nucleotides: 9. Looked up from germline, CDR1 is LGHNA and CDR2 is YSLEER. This chain's CDR3 is CASSQTPLGQGTGELFF. The CDR3 region has the DNA TGCGCCAGCAGCCAGACTCCCCTGGGACAGGGCACCGGGGAGCTGTTTTTT.

The CDR3 spells CASSLAVNTGELFF. The CDR3 coding sequence is TGTGCCAGCAGTCTAGCGGTGAACACCGGGGAGCTGTTTTTT. This rearrangement joins TRBV11-3 to TRBJ2-2; 7 bases are a match to TRBD2. With 6 bases clipped from V and 1 base from J, the junction kept 2 bases outside the gene matches. Looked up from germline, CDR1 is SGHNT and CDR2 is YENEEA. The CDR3 contains 14 residues.

This chain links TRBV9 with TRBJ2-1; the match to TRBD2 covers 8 bases. The CDR3 consists of 15 residues. Trimming cost V 4 bases and J 8 bases; bases outside gene matches: 11. Germline V CDR1 and CDR2: SGDLS, YYNGEE. Written as DNA, the CDR3 is TGTGCCAGCAGCCTCTATTCGGGAGGGATCTATGAGCAGTTCTTC. This gives the protein CASSLYSGGIYEQFF.

V usage is TRBV20-1 and J usage is TRBJ1-2; D not resolved. Trimming took off 5 bases at V and 8 bases at J, with 12 bases between the two ends. The germline gives CDR1 DFQATT, CDR2 SNEGSKA (reference sequence). This CDR3 has 11 amino acids. The CDR3 spells CSALGAGGYTF. As DNA, the CDR3 is TGCAGTGCTCTCGGAGCGGGGGGCTACACCTTC.